The sequence of this TCR beta chain was determined in a study of cytomegalovirus exposure and HLA in healthy donors (TCRdb year 2017). With respect to the entire study: According to an earlier analysis of 550 to 750 of the donors, 150 million to 200 million T cells yielded 117 million unique TCR beta sequences and 276 Gb of sequence data. Approximately 300 gigabases of sequencing data and around 90 million unique TCR sequences made up an early release that covered over 550 HLA-typed donors. Of the roughly 430 genotyped donors, approximately 83% fell in the genetic ancestry cluster associated with self-reported Caucasian donors. The study aimed to test whether cataloging public T cell receptors could reveal signatures of past pathogen exposure. Using immunosequencing, the study profiled T cell repertoires from about 610 subjects and related those repertoires to cytomegalovirus serostatus. A separate validation cohort of approximately 120 different subjects was used in addition to the roughly 640-subject first cohort. To predict cytomegalovirus infection status, the study combined high-throughput TCR immunosequencing, statistical association of individual TCRs with disease status, and machine learning. A later analysis re-examined previously published TCR beta repertoires from 500 to 700 donors and added high-resolution HLA genotyping to investigate patterns of TCR occurrence. In the later analysis, no new phenotypic data were used to find candidate immune exposures; instead, reliance was placed on TCR beta sequences and their occurrence across donors. To decide whether each TCR beta V gene segment behaved as functional or pseudogenic, an earlier analysis of approximately 590 of the donors relied on high-throughput TCR beta sequencing. Donor age, sex, ethnicity and CMV serostatus were compiled alongside the repertoire data. A later genetic analysis used genome-wide SNP genotypes for about three fifths of the 666 donors, treating that subset as a discovery cohort. All discovery cohort repertoires had been generated using a single sequencing platform. Both class I and class II loci were covered by HLA typing, at four-digit resolution. The number of donors typed differed by locus, with roughly 629-640 for A, B, C, DRB1 and DQB1, roughly 520 for DQA1, under 610 for DPA1, and under 490 for DPB1. Roughly 5 DR-DQ haplotypes were handled as single units for association and clustering, since linkage in the cohort was strong. Across under 500 genotyped donors of the cohort, an average of about 200,000 unique TCR beta nucleotide sequences per donor were sequenced, and roughly 17% of those sequences were non-productive.

Per the germline V gene (reference sequence), WNHNN is the CDR1 and SYGVQD is the CDR2. The CDR3 holds 16 amino acids from the cysteine to the phenylalanine. The sequence is cut down to CDR3 DNA, 48 bases in frame from base 1. V and J are truncated by 10 bases and 7 bases respectively, leaving an intervening sequence of 26 bases. The library was prepared using the immunoSEQ multiplex PCR assay. For the multiplex PCR, a mixture combining 60 forward primers for TCR Vbeta segments and 13 reverse primers for TCR Jbeta segments was used. The CDR3 region of rearranged TCR beta genes was amplified from genomic DNA with a multiplex PCR assay. On the Illumina HiSeq System, the amplified TCR beta libraries were sequenced as 87-base-pair reads. In the authors' own workflow: A later analysis counted some 80 million unique TCR beta chains across the 600 to 850 repertoires, and some 11 million of these chains were shared by at least two donors. Raw reads were error-corrected and collapsed into unique sequences by a nearest-neighbor algorithm in which closely related sequences were merged to remove PCR and sequencing errors. CDR3 sequences were aligned to IMGT reference sequences to assign V, D and J gene segments. Each retained sequence needed at least a six-nucleotide match to both a V gene segment and a J gene segment. A rearrangement was called productive if the CDR3 had no stop codons and remained in frame with V and J, and every other rearrangement was called non-productive. CDR3 was defined by IMGT convention, running from the second conserved V-encoded cysteine to the conserved J-encoded phenylalanine. The earlier analysis of fewer than 700 of the donors excluded sequences that lacked an unambiguous match to a single V gene segment. An earlier analysis of under 750 of the donors called V segments functional above 56.7% productive rearrangements and segregating when the between-donor standard deviation exceeded 5%. A statistical classification framework was built to diagnose cytomegalovirus status from the catalog of TCR beta chain sequences. In a later analysis, TCR nucleotide sequences were compared against IMGT/GENE-DB human TR gene sequences so that V and J genes could be assigned. A later analysis assigned CDR3 sequences and most-parsimonious VDJ recombination scenarios with the TCRdist pipeline. In a later analysis, every TCR beta chain was defined by the combination of its CDR3 amino acid sequence and its V-gene family, and reads without a unique V-gene family were dropped. To address suspected cross-contamination and a sequencing artifact, a later analysis removed some 620 highly shared, low-generation-probability nucleotide sequences. A later analysis calculated a clonal expansion index for each public chain from normalized within-repertoire ranks of inferred template counts. Generation probabilities in a later analysis came from a VDJ recombination model fitted to out-of-frame rearrangements, and those results were checked against IGoR. Hypergeometric tests were used in a later analysis to score TCR-TCR, TCR-HLA and TCR-CMV co-occurrence, with a repertoire-size bias correction applied to the TCR pairs. False discovery rates were estimated in a later analysis by permuting HLA or CMV assignments 20 times. In a later analysis, co-occurring TCRs were grouped with DBSCAN, and TCRdist sequence similarity was added when clustering was performed within HLA-allele-positive subsets. Repertoires with fewer than 30,000 or more than 120,000 public chains were left out of co-occurrence clustering, as were a handful of repertoires with anomalous nucleotide sharing. What TCRdb holds here is the immuneACCESS table cut down to in-frame rearrangements. Part of the clones is not present; checked against another copy, under half of the missing clones reflect an unresolved V gene, and the others are unexplained. That table supplies the V and J calls and clone size; D and trimming were determined from the DNA. The sample table shows 75,000 to 100,000 clones, and 74% are seen once. About 2% of the sample lies in the top ten.

To note about this clone: No antigen is known for it. No much larger clone is present one base from it, and per-base qualities are unavailable.

General conclusions and limits of the study: For the cohort, immune exposure information was limited to CMV serostatus. It was suggested by the authors that the approach could potentially be generalized to other disease states and immunological phenotypes. In a later analysis, the rate of TCR association differed among HLA loci, with DRB1 alleles having the most associated TCRs and HLA-C alleles having the fewest. In an earlier analysis of several hundred of the donors, most TCR beta V segments were observed in productive rearrangements about 90% or about 30% of the time, broadly matching IMGT annotations. Strong co-occurrence of HLA alleles, especially DR and DQ, made assigning TCR associations to individual alleles difficult. Presence/absence analyses assumed roughly uniform sequencing depth across donors, an assumption that may not hold. Only TCR beta chains were sequenced in this cohort, and the absence of alpha or paired-chain data limited detectable features. The study gave a list of 150 to 200 TCR beta chains associated with cytomegalovirus. In a later analysis, HLA-associated TCR beta chains showed more clonal expansion and lower generation probabilities than non-associated chains that were equally common. Linkage disequilibrium might explain the correlated functional status among segregating V segments, but an unknown experimental factor could not be ruled out. The earlier analysis of about 600 of the donors excluded 15 to 20 rarely observed V segments, including chromosome 9 orphons, because counts were too low. In vitro tests confirmed that a few of the cytomegalovirus-associated TCR beta chains recognize cytomegalovirus antigens. In a later analysis, around 17,000 TCR beta sequences were associated with specific HLA alleles at a false discovery rate of 0.05. In a later genetic analysis, a missense DCLRE1C variant was associated with V-gene and J-gene trimming of TCR beta chains, and the association was replicated in an independent cohort. Some IMGT-functional V segments, including TRBV6-2 and TRBV6-3, could not be told apart with the 87-base-pair reads, so those segments were excluded. The classifier was reported to diagnose cytomegalovirus status with high specificity and sensitivity in both the original and validation cohorts. A later genetic analysis reported fewer N-insertions in productive TCRs among donors in an Asian-associated ancestry cluster than the roughly 650-donor mean. A later analysis reported that several top co-occurrence clusters appeared linked to parvovirus B19, influenza, CMV and Epstein-Barr virus. HLA typing was unavailable for some donors at each locus, so association tests used only the typed subset. According to a later analysis, most CMV-associated TCR beta chains appeared to be HLA-restricted, and the HLA associations seemed to be driven largely by CMV exposure. Most TCR sequences were observed very rarely across donors, whereas some public TCRs were present in many individuals. A further reported finding was that TCR beta sequences accurately predicted the HLA-A and HLA-B alleles for most subjects in the first cohort. A cluster of highly shared sequence variants was judged likely to represent a technical artifact of the sequencing pipeline.

The cohort consisted of some 670 healthy bone marrow donors. At the time of sampling, every cohort member was nominally healthy, though immune exposures that went unrecorded were likely present. The donor tested CMV seronegative, placing the donor among the 350 to 400 seronegative members of the cohort. Every donor gave a peripheral blood sample, and the peripheral blood mononuclear cells from that sample were used for TCR beta sequencing. The Qiagen DNeasy Blood Extraction Kit was used to extract genomic DNA from the blood cell samples. The V gene is TRBV10-1 and the J gene is TRBJ1-3; TRBD1 is a weak D gene call, 6 bases matching. This receptor was taken from a male donor in good health and CMV-seronegative. Sequenced: PBMCs. CDR3 loop: CATTWGLHSSVNTIYF. The nucleotide sequence is TGCGCCACAACTTGGGGGCTTCACTCATCTGTTAACACCATATATTTT.